The rows below give T cell receptor beta chains drawn from one sample of a study of human T cells and chemical hapten exposure. TCRdb itself ran the RACE reads through MiXCR, one entry per CDR3 protein. The sample shows a few hundred thousand distinct CDR3 sequences, 4% to 5.5% of them seen only once. The sample consisted of whole blood, taken in connection with sensitization to the hapten diphenylcyclopropenone (DPC). These receptors were obtained from a woman aged 45-59 years with alopecia areata. Some clones in this sample may be carry-over from other donors' samples. The CDR3 runs from the conserved cysteine through the conserved F or W. Fields, in order: V gene, J gene, CDR3 protein.

TRBV5-1,TRBJ2-1,CASSPRDTRNEQFF
TRBV30,TRBJ2-5,CAWSGANQETQYF
TRBV20-1,TRBJ2-1,CSARFEGRGNEQFF
TRBV30,TRBJ2-2,CAWSAQKTGLYTGELFF
TRBV7-3,TRBJ2-2,CASSSTPLNTGELFF
TRBV18,TRBJ1-3,CASSPGVGSSGNTIYF
TRBV21-1,TRBJ2-2,CASSKAPNLFPGELFF
TRBV29-1,TRBJ2-7,CSVESQGSSYEQYF
TRBV6-1,TRBJ1-5,CASSEGSLEPQHF
TRBV20-1,TRBJ2-5,CSAGGGPETQYF
TRBV7-2,TRBJ2-7,CASSLTSGTLEFYEQYF
TRBV7-9,TRBJ1-2,CASRSTGGYGYTF
TRBV2,TRBJ2-3,CASSGDTSGGAVWTQYF
TRBV2,TRBJ2-3,CASSSRQGRGTDTQYF
TRBV3-1,TRBJ1-1,CASSEMGIGTEAFF
TRBV7-9,TRBJ2-3,CASSPRDSDTDTQYF
TRBV11-2,TRBJ2-3,CASSLDRGGLTDTQYF
TRBV12-5,TRBJ1-5,CASGLSSVRGARSPNQPQHF
TRBV7-2,TRBJ2-2,CASSSRTVNTGELFF
TRBV12-3/TRBV12-4,TRBJ2-4,CASSLQGAVKNIQYF
TRBV29-1,TRBJ2-4,CSTSSGSRGKNIQYF
TRBV6-5,TRBJ2-1,CASSYSGGVNNEQFF